These 6 T cell receptor beta chains originate from one sample sequenced in a study of blood T cell repertoires in COVID-19 (dated by TCRdb to about 2020). Library prep was done by the immunoSEQ multiplex PCR assay. TCRdb re-hosts the immuneACCESS table, in-frame sequences only. Its copies lack some clones; in the studies checked, an unresolved V gene accounts for under half of them, and the cause for the rest is not known. In all, the sample holds about 140,000 clones, and 75% to 80% of those were seen once. The ten largest clonotypes hold roughly 9% of the sample. The sequenced sample was peripheral blood. The receptors here all came from a woman aged 50 to 60 with active or convalescent COVID-19.

The chain has TRBV29-1 and TRBJ2-3; 9 positions match TRBD1. CDR3 length equals 14 residues. Looked up from germline, CDR1 is SQVTM and CDR2 is ANQGSEA. V dropped 8 bases and J dropped 5; count of bases not matched to a gene: 11. The CDR3 coding sequence is TGCAGCTCCGGGTCGGACAGGGGAGTAGATACGCAGTATTTT. This translates into CSSGSDRGVDTQYF.

V and J are TRBV11-3 and TRBJ1-1, with D unclear. The CDR3 is made up of 13 amino acids. V was trimmed by 3 bases and J by 0 bases, leaving 5 bases between them. Germline-derived CDR1 and CDR2 are SGHNT and YENEEA. CDR3 nucleotides: TGTGCCAGCAGCTTTAACATGAACACTGAAGCTTTCTTT. Translating it yields CASSFNMNTEAFF.

The V call is TRBV7-3, the J call TRBJ1-1; D gene uncertain. The ends were cut back, 1 base at V and 2 bases at J, with 11 bases in the middle. Germline V CDR1 and CDR2: SGHTA, FQGTGA. The CDR3 length is 15 residues. The DNA of the CDR3 is TGTGCCAGCAGCTTAATGGGAGGGCTCAACACTGAAGCTTTCTTT. Translating gives CASSLMGGLNTEAFF. The full variable domain, completed using reference TRBV7-3 and TRBJ1-1, is GAGVSQTPSNKVTEKGKYVELRCDPISGHTALYWYRQSLGQGPEFLIYFQGTGAADDSGLPNDRFFAVRPEGSVSTLKIQRTERGDSAVYLCASSLMGGLNTEAFFGQGTRLTVV.

The genes are TRBV6-6 and TRBJ2-7; TRBD2 matches at 7 bases. The germline CDR1 and CDR2 sequences are MNHNY and SVGAGI (reference sequence). J lost 6 bases, V lost 6 bases, and 11 bases had no gene match. The CDR3 is 14 amino acids. The CDR3 loop reads CASRLREFGGEQYF. CDR3 nucleotide sequence: TGTGCCAGCAGACTGCGGGAGTTTGGCGGCGAGCAGTACTTC.

The chain is built from TRBV6-4 and TRBJ1-1, with no clear D. Trimming pared 2 bases from V and 5 bases from J, leaving 12 bases between. The CDR3 has 14 amino acids. In germline, CDR1 is MRHNA, CDR2 SNTAGT. CDR3 in DNA: TGTGCCAGCAGTGACCGCCACGAGGAGACTGAAGCTTTCTTT. Protein: CASSDRHEETEAFF.

V and J are TRBV6-1 and TRBJ1-2, with TRBD1 identical over 7 bases. This CDR3 has 15 residues. The germline CDR1 and CDR2 sequences are MNHNS and SASEGT. V dropped 3 bases and J dropped 4; count of bases not matched to a gene: 8. DNA for the CDR3: TGTGCCAGCAGTGACGGAAGACAGGGTATCTATGGCTACACCTTC. As protein: CASSDGRQGIYGYTF.